A single sample gave rise to the 25 T cell receptor beta chains below, sequenced in a study of human T cells and chemical hapten exposure. Time point given: patch test 3, about 24 weeks after DPC sensitization. Treatment: therapeutic diphenylcyclopropenone sensitization with weekly scalp DPC. TCRdb redid the calling of the RACE reads with MiXCR, one entry per CDR3 protein. The sample has some 62,000 distinct CDR3 sequences, 8% to 13% seen once; the top ten hold 2% to 3%. The sample in question was whole blood, obtained in connection with sensitization to the hapten diphenylcyclopropenone (DPC). These receptors all come from a woman aged 30 to 39 with alopecia areata. Some clones in this sample may be carry-over from other donors' samples.

This clonotype showed up just a few times. The chain has TRBV10-3 and TRBJ1-3, with D possibly matching TRBD1 (6 bases). V was pared by 4 bases and J by 3 bases, with 10 bases between. This CDR3 is 14 amino acids long. Germline CDR1 reads ENHRY; CDR2 reads SYGVKD. CDR3 sequence: CAISATGNGNTIYF. CDR3 DNA sequence: TGTGCCATCAGTGCAACAGGGAATGGAAACACCATATATTTT.

The rearrangement joins TRBV3-1 to TRBJ1-5, with D unclear. Trimming pared 4 bases from V and 1 base from J, leaving 20 bases between. The CDR3 sequence is 18 residues long. Germline lookup yields CDR1 LGHDT and CDR2 YNNKEL (reference sequence). The CDR3 spells CASSPGRGSVMSNQPQHF. In DNA form, the CDR3 reads TGTGCCAGCAGCCCCGGCCGCGGGTCGGTGATGAGCAATCAGCCCCAGCATTTT.

This clonotype was counted only a few times. The chain links TRBV4-3 to TRBJ2-7, with 10 bases fitting TRBD1. Germline CDR1 is LGHNA and CDR2 is YSLEER. Trimming took 1 base from V and 3 from J; bases not matched to a gene: 3. The CDR3 sequence is 15 residues long. The CDR3, as DNA: TGCGCCAGCAGCCAAGCCCGGACAGGGGGCTACGAGCAGTACTTC. Translated, it gives CASSQARTGGYEQYF.

The V gene is TRBV5-8, the J gene TRBJ2-3, with D perhaps matching TRBD2 (6 bases). The CDR3 sequence is 15 residues long. Germline CDR1 and CDR2: SGHTS and YDEGEE. V shed 2 bases and J shed 4 bases, with 14 bases lying between them. CDR3 sequence: CASSFRDSRADTQYF. The CDR3 bases are TGTGCCAGCAGCTTCCGGGACTCGAGGGCAGATACGCAGTATTTT. Full variable domain (rest looked up from reference TRBV5-8 and TRBJ2-3): EAGVTQSPTHLIKTRGQQATLRCSPISGHTSVYWYQQALGLGLQFLLWYDEGEERNRGNFPPRFSGRQFPNYSSELNVNALELEDSALYLCASSFRDSRADTQYFGPGTRLTVL.

V gene TRBV12-3 or TRBV12-4 combines with J gene TRBJ2-2, with D tentatively TRBD2 (5 bases). V lost 3 bases and J lost 2, with 16 bases in between. This CDR3 comprises 17 residues. CDR3 residues: CASSLFPGGPNTGELFF. Written as DNA, the CDR3 is TGTGCCAGCAGTTTGTTCCCGGGCGGGCCTAACACCGGGGAGCTGTTTTTT.

This rearrangement joins TRBV3-1 to TRBJ1-5; 8 bases line up with TRBD1. Germline V gene lookup returns CDR1 LGHDT and CDR2 YNNKEL (reference sequence). This CDR3 has 16 residues. J gave up 2 bases and V 4 bases, and 7 bases lay outside the gene matches. CDR3 in amino acids: CASSPSTGGGNQPQHF. CDR3 bases: TGTGCCAGCAGCCCCTCAACAGGGGGTGGCAATCAGCCCCAGCATTTT.

This clonotype was observed a few times. The J gene is TRBJ2-3, the V gene TRBV7-9; 7 positions match TRBD1. Germline V CDR1 and CDR2: SEHNR, FQNEAQ (reference sequence). This CDR3 spans 15 amino acids. After removal of 5 bases from V and 4 bases from J, the junction contained 9 bases not matched to a gene. The CDR3 here is CASSLGQAPPDTQYF. CDR3 bases: TGTGCCAGCAGCCTCGGACAGGCGCCCCCAGATACGCAGTATTTT.

This chain connects TRBV18 to TRBJ1-4; perhaps TRBD1 as D (5 bases). The germline V and J ends were trimmed by 0 bases and 8 bases, with 13 bases remaining between them. This CDR3 has 15 amino acids. Germline V CDR1 and CDR2: KGHSH, LQKENI. The CDR3 bases are TGTGCCAGCTCACCACCGGTCGGGGCGAGGGAAAAACTGTTTTTT. Its translation: CASSPPVGAREKLFF.

J is TRBJ2-6 and V is TRBV7-9; TRBD1 aligns across 7 bases. Germline values: CDR1 SEHNR, CDR2 FQNEAQ (reference sequence). This CDR3 is 15 amino acids long. V dropped 2 bases and J dropped 2; count of bases not matched to a gene: 0. The CDR3 loop reads CASSLTGAGANVLTF. For the CDR3, the DNA is TGTGCCAGCAGCTTAACAGGGGCTGGGGCCAACGTCCTGACTTTC.

Many counts were recorded for this clonotype. This chain uses TRBV7-9 with TRBJ1-1; D remains unclear. The CDR3 runs to 14 residues. Germline V gene sequence: CDR1 SEHNR, CDR2 FQNEAQ (reference sequence). The V and J ends lost 5 bases and 6 bases respectively, with 16 bases between them. The CDR3 protein is CASSQTPEGSEAFF. CDR3 DNA sequence: TGTGCCAGCAGCCAAACACCAGAAGGGTCTGAAGCTTTCTTT.

In this sample, this clonotype turned up many times. This chain connects TRBV28 to TRBJ1-6; no clear D. This CDR3 region has 12 residues. CDR1 and CDR2 from the germline V gene are MDHEN and SYDVKM. The ends were cut back, 6 bases at V and 14 bases at J, with 14 bases in the middle. Here the CDR3 reads CASSPNPFTLHF. The CDR3 coding sequence is TGTGCCAGCAGCCCGAACCCATTCACCCTCCACTTT.

V usage is TRBV30 and J usage is TRBJ1-6, with TRBD1 matching 7 bases. J gave up 9 bases and V 4 bases, and 3 bases lay outside the gene matches. Germline CDR1 and CDR2: GTSNPN and SVGIG (reference sequence). The CDR3 is 12 amino acids. The CDR3 DNA reads TGTGCCTGGACGCGACAGGGTTCACCCCTCCACTTT. Translating gives CAWTRQGSPLHF.

This clonotype was picked up many times. The rearrangement uses TRBV11-3 and TRBJ1-1; tentatively, D is TRBD1 (6 bases). The V gene lost 3 bases and the J gene lost 2 bases, with 10 bases spanning the gap. CDR1 is SGHNT, CDR2 YENEEA, per germline. The CDR3 spans 14 residues. CDR3 bases: TGTGCCAGCAGCTTTTCCGGGACAAACACTGAAGCTTTCTTT. Protein product: CASSFSGTNTEAFF. Filled out from reference TRBV11-3 and TRBJ1-1, the complete variable domain reads EAGVVQSPRYKIIEKKQPVAFWCNPISGHNTLYWYLQNLGQGPELLIRYENEEAVDDSQLPKDRFSAERLKGVDSTLKIQPAELGDSAVYLCASSFSGTNTEAFFGQGTRLTVV.

This clonotype was recorded many times. This chain joins TRBV7-8 and TRBJ2-5; 9 bases map to TRBD1. V dropped 4 bases and J dropped 5; count of bases not matched to a gene: 8. Germline CDR1 and CDR2: SGHVS and FQNEAQ. The CDR3 is 15 residues long. The CDR3 here is CASSSTGTGRETQYF. The CDR3 nucleotides are TGTGCCAGCAGCTCTACCGGGACAGGGCGCGAGACCCAGTACTTC.

The sample holds a few counts of this clonotype. The rearrangement links TRBV6-6 to TRBJ1-3; D is ambiguous. The germline V gene has CDR1 MNHNY and CDR2 SVGAGI (reference sequence). This CDR3 comprises 15 residues. V was shortened by 2 bases and J by 0 bases, with 8 bases between the two germline ends. As DNA, the CDR3 is TGTGCCAGCAGTTACACTCCCCACTCTGGAAACACCATATATTTT. Translation gives CASSYTPHSGNTIYF.

The DNA of the CDR3 is TGTGCCAGCAGACCGGGACAGGAAAGTTCACCCCTCCACTTT. Its protein product is CASRPGQESSPLHF. This chain joins TRBV28 and TRBJ1-6, with TRBD1 matching 8 bases. Looked up from germline, CDR1 is MDHEN and CDR2 is SYDVKM. The CDR3 is made up of 14 amino acids. V trimming: 6 bases; J trimming: 9 bases; junction bases outside the gene matches: 7.

The V and J genes are TRBV11-2 and TRBJ2-1; maybe TRBD1 (6 bases). There are 13 residues in the CDR3. V lost 3 bases and J 8 bases, leaving 11 bases between the germline ends. Germline CDR1 is SGHAT and CDR2 is FQNNGV. CDR3 region: CASSFQDSYEQFF. The CDR3 DNA reads TGTGCCAGCAGCTTCCAGGACAGCTATGAGCAGTTCTTC.

This clonotype was detected only a few times. The chain is built from TRBV7-9 and TRBJ1-2; the match to TRBD1 covers 7 bases. V was pared by 4 bases and J by 5 bases, with 4 bases of the junction left unmatched. The CDR3 consists of 13 residues. The germline CDR1 and CDR2 sequences are SEHNR and FQNEAQ (reference sequence). The chain's CDR3 is CASSSGQVYGYTF. In DNA form, the CDR3 reads TGTGCCAGCAGCTCCGGACAGGTGTATGGCTACACCTTC.

This clonotype appeared many times. CDR3 sequence reads: CASSWKGELFF. The CDR3 DNA reads as TGTGCCAGCAGCTGGAAAGGGGAGCTGTTTTTT. The chain couples TRBV7-9 to TRBJ2-2, with D unclear. This CDR3 comprises 11 residues. Trimming pared 4 bases from V and 8 bases from J, leaving 5 bases between. Per the germline V gene, CDR1 is SEHNR and CDR2 is FQNEAQ (reference sequence). The entire variable domain, with the rest obtained from reference TRBV7-9 and TRBJ2-2, is as follows: DTGVSQNPRHKITKRGQNVTFRCDPISEHNRLYWYRQTLGQGPEFLTYFQNEAQLEKSRLLSDRFSAERPKGSFSTLEIQRTEQGDSAMYLCASSWKGELFFGEGSRLTVL.

This clonotype showed up many times. V and J are TRBV5-1 and TRBJ1-5; D gene unclear. The V gene's germline CDR1 is SGHRS and CDR2 YFSETQ. V lost 4 bases and J 9 bases, leaving 20 bases between the germline ends. This CDR3 contains 15 residues. CDR3 bases: TGCGCCAGCAGCCCCCTCGGGAGCGGCCAGTGGCCCCAGCATTTT. This codes for CASSPLGSGQWPQHF.

This clonotype has more than one count but fewer than ten. The J gene is TRBJ2-3, the V gene TRBV25-1; D remains ambiguous. This CDR3 is 13 amino acids long. V was pared by 3 bases and J by 6 bases, with 10 bases between. Germline V gives CDR1 MGHDK, CDR2 SYGVNS. CDR3 bases: TGTGCCAGCAGTGACAGCCGGGCGGATACGCAGTATTTT. Its protein is CASSDSRADTQYF.

This clonotype was detected a few times. The CDR3 region is CASSDYRGPEQYF. The CDR3 region has the DNA TGTGCCAGCAGTGATTACAGGGGGCCCGAGCAGTACTTC. The chain carries TRBV2 and TRBJ2-7, with 9 bases fitting TRBD1. The CDR3 consists of 13 residues. Germline V gene lookup returns CDR1 SNHLY and CDR2 FYNNEI. J was trimmed by 6 bases and V by 3 bases; bases with no gene match: 3.

CDR3 nucleotides: TGTGCCAGCAGCCCAAGGACAGGGGGGCTCGGAGAGACCCAGTACTTC. It specifies CASSPRTGGLGETQYF. The chain has TRBV7-2 and TRBJ2-5; 10 bases match TRBD1. The CDR3 totals 16 residues. Germline V gene data show CDR1 as SGHTA and CDR2 as FQGNSA. V lost 5 bases and J lost 4; bases outside the gene matches: 10.

This clonotype has just a few counts. This chain joins TRBV12-3 or TRBV12-4 and TRBJ2-3, with TRBD2 identical over 13 bases. The CDR3 spans 15 residues. Unmatched junction bases numbered 4, after V lost 4 bases and J lost 6 bases. The CDR3 nucleotides are TGTGCCAGCAGTTCGGGACTAGCGGGAATGGATACGCAGTATTTT. Its protein product is CASSSGLAGMDTQYF.

The chain recombines TRBV7-6 with TRBJ1-1; D ambiguous. Per the germline V gene, CDR1 is SGHVS and CDR2 is FNYEAQ. V was pared by 0 bases and J by 2 bases, with 4 bases between. The CDR3 covers 13 residues. In DNA, the CDR3 is TGTGCCAGCAGCTTAGCGATCAACACTGAAGCTTTCTTT. Its protein product is CASSLAINTEAFF.